This T cell receptor beta chain was recovered during a study of Ad26.COV2.S vaccination and SARS-CoV-2 variants. At the level of the study: Dosing was one shot or two shots 56 days apart.

The treatment: some 20 received Ad26.COV2.S at low or high dose, single or two shots; roughly 5 received placebo; per-sample allocation not given. Specimens were obtained on day 63 following the first vaccine or placebo injection. Germline V gene data show CDR1 as LGHNA and CDR2 as YSLEER. The CDR3 runs to 13 residues. The V gene lost 2 bases and the J gene lost 4 bases, with 9 bases spanning the gap. Sequenced by immunoSEQ multiplex PCR; TCRdb stores in-frame clones only, minus some. This table holds 510,000 or so clones, 87% found once. Whole-study results and caveats: Vaccine recipients and placebo recipients showed similar non-spike TCR breadth. Possible underestimation of total T cell responses by the TCR breadth and depth analyses was noted. People given the vaccine had a wider spike-specific TCR breadth than placebo recipients did.

On this clone itself: Its antigen remains unidentified.

The origin of this receptor is a person between 18 and 59 years old who received the Ad26.COV2.S COVID-19 vaccine or a placebo. The V call is TRBV4-3, the J call TRBJ2-7; no reliable D call. This specimen was peripheral blood, taken in a trial of Ad26.COV2.S vaccine versus placebo. The CDR3 region has the DNA TGCGCCAGCAGCCAAATCCCCGGGTACGAGCAGTACTTC. It is translated as CASSQIPGYEQYF.